This T cell receptor (beta chain) originates from a study of OX40 agonist ivuxolimab in advanced cancers. Overall study context: Patients received ivuxolimab, an agonistic anti-OX40 (CD134) antibody. Patients achieving partial responses numbered three: one hepatocellular carcinoma case and two cutaneous melanoma cases.

General observations from the study: The mean number of expanded clones was higher in CD8+ T cells than in CD4+.

To note about this clone: Its antigen is unidentified.

The CDR3 totals 17 residues. V was shortened by 2 bases and J by 0 bases, with 14 bases between the two germline ends. CDR1 is MNHNS and CDR2 is SASEGT in the germline V gene. The table came from immunoSEQ multiplex PCR; TCRdb's copy has only in-frame clones and leaves some out. The repertoire holds approximately 57,000 clones, with over 75% as singletons. This TCR was sampled from an adult with an advanced solid tumor such as melanoma, head and neck, liver or kidney cancer. This chain joins TRBV6-1 and TRBJ1-3; D unresolved. The material was CD4+ or CD8+ T cells sorted from blood, obtained in a trial of the OX40 agonist ivuxolimab. CDR3 DNA sequence: TGTGCCAGCAGTGAAAGGGTCTTTTCGAGCTCTGGAAACACCATATATTTT. Its protein is CASSERVFSSSGNTIYF.